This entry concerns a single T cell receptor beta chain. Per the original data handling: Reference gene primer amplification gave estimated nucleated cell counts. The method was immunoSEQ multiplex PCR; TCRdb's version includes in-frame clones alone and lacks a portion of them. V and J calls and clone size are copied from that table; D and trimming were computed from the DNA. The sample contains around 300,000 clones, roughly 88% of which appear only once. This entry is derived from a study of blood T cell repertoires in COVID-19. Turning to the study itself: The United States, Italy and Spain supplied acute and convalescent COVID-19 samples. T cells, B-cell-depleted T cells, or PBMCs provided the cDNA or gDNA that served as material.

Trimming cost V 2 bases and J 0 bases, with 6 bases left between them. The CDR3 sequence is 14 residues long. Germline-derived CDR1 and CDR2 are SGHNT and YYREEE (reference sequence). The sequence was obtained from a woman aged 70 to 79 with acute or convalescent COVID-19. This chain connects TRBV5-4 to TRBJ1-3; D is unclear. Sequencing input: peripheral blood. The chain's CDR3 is CASSLGSSGNTIYF. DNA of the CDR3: TGTGCCAGCAGCTTAGGGAGCTCTGGAAACACCATATATTTT. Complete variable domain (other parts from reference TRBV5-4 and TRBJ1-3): ETGVTQSPTHLIKTRGQQVTLRCSSQSGHNTVSWYQQALGQGPQFIFQYYREEENGRGNFPPRFSGLQFPNYSSELNVNALELDDSALYLCASSLGSSGNTIYFGEGSWLTVV.